Shown below are 5 T cell receptor beta chains from a single sample sequenced in a study of T-cell memory formation after mild COVID-19. TCRdb re-derived calls from the 5' RACE reads in MiXCR, one entry per CDR3 protein. The table records 550,000 to 650,000 distinct CDR3 sequences, around 16% of them present only once. The specimen sequenced was PBMCs or a T cell subset sorted from them (not recorded which). The source of these receptors is an adult woman who had mild COVID-19 (a few samples of this study predate the infection). Cell type and time point are not known.

This clonotype occurred once. This chain uses TRBV27 with TRBJ1-1, with TRBD1 matching over 8 bases. Germline CDR1 MNHEY, CDR2 SMNVEV (reference sequence). The trim removed 6 bases at V and 1 base at J, leaving 4 bases unmatched. The CDR3 is 14 residues long. DNA for the CDR3: TGTGCCAGCAGATCCGGGACAGGGAACACTGAAGCTTTCTTT. It translates to CASRSGTGNTEAFF.

The rearrangement uses TRBV7-3 and TRBJ2-2; TRBD2 might be the D (5 bases). CDR3 length equals 13 residues. Trimming pared 5 bases from V and 8 bases from J, leaving 12 bases between. CDR1 and CDR2 from the germline V gene are SGHTA and FQGTGA. DNA of the CDR3: TGTGCCAGCAGCCCCGTCGGGGTTGGGGAGCTGTTTTTT. Protein product: CASSPVGVGELFF.

The count of this clonotype is one. This CDR3 fails to terminate in the conserved phenylalanine or tryptophan, so it likely reflects a read error. It is unclear where the CDR3 begins or ends on the DNA, so no DNA is shown, and the CDR3 is as TCRdb lists it. The chain joins TRBV7-9 to TRBJ1-2; the listed D gene, TRBD1, was not tested against the DNA. Germline CDR1 is SEHNR and CDR2 is FQNEAQ (reference sequence). Both ends counted, the CDR3 spans 12 residues. CDR3 region: CASRPRDRGFVY.

This sequence joins TRBV6-5 and TRBJ2-1, with D perhaps matching TRBD1 (6 bases). This CDR3 has 19 residues. V shed 5 bases and J shed 0 bases, with 23 bases lying between them. Germline assignment: CDR1 MNHEY and CDR2 SVGAGI. CDR3 coding DNA: TGTGCCAGCAGTCCCCACACCGACGGGACACTGAGCTCCTACAATGAGCAGTTCTTC. Its translation is CASSPHTDGTLSSYNEQFF.

This clonotype has only a few counts. V usage is TRBV13 and J usage is TRBJ2-7; perhaps TRBD1 as D (5 bases). The V and J ends lost 3 bases and 2 bases respectively, with 5 bases between them. CDR1 is PRHDT and CDR2 is FYEKMQ in the germline V gene (reference sequence). This CDR3 contains 12 residues. The CDR3 nucleotides are TGTGCCAGCAGCTTCAGGGCCTACGAGCAGTACTTC. This gives the protein CASSFRAYEQYF.